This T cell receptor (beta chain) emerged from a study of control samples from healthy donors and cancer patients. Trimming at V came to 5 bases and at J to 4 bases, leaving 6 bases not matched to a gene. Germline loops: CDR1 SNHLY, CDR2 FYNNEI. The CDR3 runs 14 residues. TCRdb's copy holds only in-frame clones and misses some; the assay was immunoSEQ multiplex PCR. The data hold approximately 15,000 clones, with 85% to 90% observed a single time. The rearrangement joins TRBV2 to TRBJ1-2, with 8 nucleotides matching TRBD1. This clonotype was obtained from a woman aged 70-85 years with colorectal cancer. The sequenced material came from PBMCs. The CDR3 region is CASSKPGTGYGYTF. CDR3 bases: TGTGCCAGCAGTAAACCCGGGACAGGCTATGGCTACACCTTC.